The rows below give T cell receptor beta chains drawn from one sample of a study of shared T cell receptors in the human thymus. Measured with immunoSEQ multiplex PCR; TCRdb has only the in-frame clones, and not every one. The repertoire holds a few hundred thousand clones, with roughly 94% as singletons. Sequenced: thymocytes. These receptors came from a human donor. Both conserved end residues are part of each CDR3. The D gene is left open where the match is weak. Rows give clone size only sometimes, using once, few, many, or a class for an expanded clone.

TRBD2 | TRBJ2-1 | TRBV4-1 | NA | CASSQVGGASGAPPPYNEQFF | TGCGCCAGCAGCCAAGTTGGGGGAGCTAGCGGGGCCCCGCCCCCTTACAATGAGCAGTTCTTC
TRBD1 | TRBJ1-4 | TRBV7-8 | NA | CASSIETGVGEKLFF | TGTGCCAGCAGTATCGAGACAGGGGTGGGGGAAAAACTGTTTTTT
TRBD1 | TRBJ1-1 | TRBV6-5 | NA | CASSRQGSSTEAFF | TGTGCCAGCAGTCGACAGGGGTCGAGCACTGAAGCTTTCTTT
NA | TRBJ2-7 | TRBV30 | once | CAWSVDGADRIEQYF | TGTGCCTGGAGTGTAGATGGGGCAGACCGAATTGAGCAGTACTTC
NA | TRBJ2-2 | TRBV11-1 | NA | CASSLWANGELFF | TGTGCCAGCAGCTTATGGGCCAACGGGGAGCTGTTTTTT
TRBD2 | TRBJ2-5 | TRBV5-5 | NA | CASSLPGGMEETQYF | TGTGCCAGCAGCTTGCCGGGAGGGATGGAAGAGACCCAGTACTTC
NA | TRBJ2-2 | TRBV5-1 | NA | CASRLGYTGELFF | TGCGCCAGCAGGTTAGGGTACACCGGGGAGCTGTTTTTT
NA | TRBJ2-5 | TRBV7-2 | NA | CASSLKGSPAETQYF | TGTGCCAGCAGCTTGAAAGGGAGCCCGGCGGAGACCCAGTACTTC
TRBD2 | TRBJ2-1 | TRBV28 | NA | CASSPGRAGEQFF | TGTGCCAGCAGTCCCGGGAGGGCCGGAGAGCAGTTCTTC
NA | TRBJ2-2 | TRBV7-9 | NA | CASSFSVRGELFF | TGTGCCAGCAGCTTCAGTGTGCGCGGGGAGCTGTTTTTT
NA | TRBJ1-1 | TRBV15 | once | CATSRADSGLTEAFF | TGTGCCACCAGCAGAGCTGACAGTGGACTCACTGAAGCTTTCTTT
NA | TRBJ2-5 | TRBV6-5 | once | CASSYYTGPETQYF | TGTGCCAGCAGTTACTATACAGGGCCCGAGACCCAGTACTTC
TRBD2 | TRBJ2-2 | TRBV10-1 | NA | CASSPEGLAGARTGELFF | TGCGCCAGCAGCCCGGAGGGACTAGCGGGAGCGAGGACCGGGGAGCTGTTTTTT
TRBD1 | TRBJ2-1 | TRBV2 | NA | CASSQDRGGEQFF | TGTGCCAGCAGCCAAGACAGGGGGGGCGAGCAGTTCTTC
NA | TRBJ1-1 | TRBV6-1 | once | CASSEETGNTEAFF | TGTGCCAGCAGTGAAGAGACAGGGAACACTGAAGCTTTCTTT
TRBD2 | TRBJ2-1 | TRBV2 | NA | CASRGGTSHNEQFF | TGTGCCAGCAGGGGAGGGACTAGTCACAATGAGCAGTTCTTC
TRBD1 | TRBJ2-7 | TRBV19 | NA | CASSIRGQREQYF | TGTGCCAGTAGTATCAGGGGACAGAGGGAGCAGTACTTC
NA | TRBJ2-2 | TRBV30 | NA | CAWDPTGELFF | TGTGCCTGGGACCCTACCGGGGAGCTGTTTTTT
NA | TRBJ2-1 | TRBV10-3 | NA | CAMPRRGSSSYNEQFF | TGTGCCATGCCGAGACGGGGGTCAAGCTCCTACAATGAGCAGTTCTTC
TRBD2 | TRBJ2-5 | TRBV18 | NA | CASSKQTSGRALETQYF | TGTGCCAGCTCTAAACAGACCAGCGGGAGGGCCTTGGAGACCCAGTACTTC
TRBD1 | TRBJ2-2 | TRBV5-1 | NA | CASSLIFLSGQVNTGELFF | TGCGCCAGCAGCTTGATTTTTTTATCGGGACAGGTTAACACCGGGGAGCTGTTTTTT
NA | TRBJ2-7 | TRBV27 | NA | CASSLLVPRSSVYEQYF | TGTGCCAGCAGTTTATTGGTACCGCGCTCTTCGGTCTACGAGCAGTACTTC
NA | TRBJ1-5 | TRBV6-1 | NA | CGKGYQISNQPQHF | TGTGGGAAGGGGTACCAGATTAGCAATCAGCCCCAGCATTTT
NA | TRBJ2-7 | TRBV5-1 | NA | CASSLSLEQYF | TGCGCCAGCAGCTTGAGTTTGGAGCAGTACTTC
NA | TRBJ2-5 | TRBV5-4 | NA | CASSPGPVQETQYF | TGTGCCAGCAGCCCCGGACCAGTCCAAGAGACCCAGTACTTC
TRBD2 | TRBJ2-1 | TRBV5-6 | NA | CASSPLRLAAGNEQFF | TGTGCCAGCAGCCCCCTCCGACTAGCTGCGGGCAATGAGCAGTTCTTC
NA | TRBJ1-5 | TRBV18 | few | CASSPDGANQPQHF | TGTGCCAGCTCACCCGACGGAGCCAATCAGCCCCAGCATTTT
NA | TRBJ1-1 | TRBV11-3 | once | CASSLGLSSEAFF | TGTGCCAGCAGCTTAGGACTGTCTTCCGAAGCTTTCTTT
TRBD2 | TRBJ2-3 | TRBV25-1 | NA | CASSERLAGGRGTDTQYF | TGTGCCAGCAGTGAGAGGCTAGCGGGAGGAAGGGGCACAGATACGCAGTATTTT
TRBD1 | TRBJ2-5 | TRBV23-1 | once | CASSETRGRLETQYF | TGCGCCAGCAGCGAAACCAGGGGGCGGTTAGAGACCCAGTACTTC
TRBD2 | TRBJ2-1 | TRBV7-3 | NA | CASSLNRRTSGRNEQFF | TGTGCCAGCAGCTTAAACCGCAGGACTAGCGGGAGGAATGAGCAGTTCTTC